A selection of T cell receptor beta chains follows, all from one sample in a study of Ad26.COV2.S vaccination and SARS-CoV-2 variants. Clones were sequenced by immunoSEQ multiplex PCR, and TCRdb holds only the in-frame ones, with some missing. The sample includes 350,000 to 450,000 clones, about 85% of them seen just once. This sample comprised peripheral blood, obtained in a trial of Ad26.COV2.S vaccine versus placebo. The receptors derive from a person aged 18 to 59 who received the Ad26.COV2.S COVID-19 vaccine or a placebo. Both conserved end residues are part of each CDR3. D genes are given only for firm matches. Part of the rows lack a size; the others show once, few, many or a class for expanded clones.

d_call: NA
clone_size: NA
j_call: TRBJ2-1
v_call: TRBV19
cdr3_aa: CASSIGRSSYNEQFF
cdr3_nt: TGTGCCAGTAGTATAGGACGTAGCTCCTACAATGAGCAGTTCTTC

d_call: NA
clone_size: NA
j_call: TRBJ2-3
v_call: TRBV11-2
cdr3_aa: CASSYLEAAGDTQYF
cdr3_nt: TGTGCCAGCAGCTACTTAGAAGCAGCGGGAGATACGCAGTATTTT

d_call: TRBD2
clone_size: NA
j_call: TRBJ2-5
v_call: TRBV7-2
cdr3_aa: CASSLRLAGGRGFETQYF
cdr3_nt: TGTGCCAGCAGCTTACGACTAGCGGGAGGGCGTGGTTTCGAGACCCAGTACTTC

d_call: TRBD1
clone_size: NA
j_call: TRBJ1-2
v_call: TRBV7-2
cdr3_aa: CASSSFETGVYGYTF
cdr3_nt: TGTGCCAGCAGCTCCTTCGAGACAGGGGTATATGGCTACACCTTC

d_call: TRBD1
clone_size: NA
j_call: TRBJ1-1
v_call: TRBV19
cdr3_aa: CASSLQGAGTEAFF
cdr3_nt: TGTGCCAGTAGTTTACAGGGGGCGGGCACTGAAGCTTTCTTT

d_call: NA
clone_size: NA
j_call: TRBJ1-5
v_call: TRBV6-1
cdr3_aa: CASSEGTGSGNQPQHF
cdr3_nt: TGTGCCAGCAGTGAAGGGACGGGGTCGGGCAATCAGCCCCAGCATTTT

d_call: NA
clone_size: NA
j_call: TRBJ1-4
v_call: TRBV3-1/TRBV3-2
cdr3_aa: CASSLGEWLFF
cdr3_nt: TGTGCCAGCAGCCTTGGCGAATGGCTGTTTTTT

d_call: TRBD1
clone_size: NA
j_call: TRBJ2-2
v_call: TRBV6-1
cdr3_aa: CASSALGQVGTGELFF
cdr3_nt: TGTGCCAGCAGTGCCTTGGGACAGGTCGGGACCGGGGAGCTGTTTTTT

d_call: TRBD2
clone_size: NA
j_call: TRBJ2-1
v_call: TRBV30
cdr3_aa: CAWSREGGSEQFF
cdr3_nt: TGTGCCTGGAGTCGGGAGGGGGGCAGTGAGCAGTTCTTC

d_call: NA
clone_size: NA
j_call: TRBJ1-6
v_call: TRBV5-4
cdr3_aa: CASSSRGTNSPLHF
cdr3_nt: TGTGCCAGCAGCTCCCGAGGGACAAATTCACCCCTCCACTTT

d_call: NA
clone_size: NA
j_call: TRBJ1-4
v_call: TRBV9
cdr3_aa: CASSVADSNEKLFF
cdr3_nt: TGTGCCAGCAGCGTAGCGGACAGTAATGAAAAACTGTTTTTT

d_call: NA
clone_size: NA
j_call: TRBJ2-1
v_call: TRBV3-1/TRBV3-2
cdr3_aa: CASSQDHGGQGDASYNEQFF
cdr3_nt: TGTGCCAGCAGCCAAGATCATGGAGGGCAAGGGGATGCCTCCTACAATGAGCAGTTCTTC

d_call: NA
clone_size: NA
j_call: TRBJ1-1
v_call: TRBV5-4
cdr3_aa: CASSFQELMNTEAFF
cdr3_nt: TGTGCCAGCAGCTTTCAGGAGCTCATGAACACTGAAGCTTTCTTT

d_call: TRBD1
clone_size: NA
j_call: TRBJ2-7
v_call: TRBV5-5
cdr3_aa: CASTPDRGLSYEQYF
cdr3_nt: TGTGCCAGCACCCCAGACAGGGGGTTATCTTACGAGCAGTACTTC

d_call: TRBD1
clone_size: NA
j_call: TRBJ1-4
v_call: TRBV5-5
cdr3_aa: CASSLGGTGPEKLFF
cdr3_nt: TGTGCCAGCAGCTTGGGTGGGACAGGGCCCGAAAAACTGTTTTTT

d_call: TRBD2
clone_size: once
j_call: TRBJ2-7
v_call: TRBV13
cdr3_aa: CASSPTLLREGSPYEQYF
cdr3_nt: TGTGCCAGCAGCCCAACACTATTGCGGGAGGGCAGTCCCTACGAGCAGTACTTC

d_call: NA
clone_size: NA
j_call: TRBJ2-1
v_call: TRBV12-1
cdr3_aa: CASSFGQGLAGASYNEQFF
cdr3_nt: TGTGCCAGCAGCTTTGGACAGGGACTAGCGGGAGCTTCCTACAATGAGCAGTTCTTC

d_call: TRBD2
clone_size: NA
j_call: TRBJ2-3
v_call: TRBV5-4
cdr3_aa: CASSFRTSGAEDTQYF
cdr3_nt: TGTGCCAGCAGCTTTCGGACTAGCGGGGCCGAAGATACGCAGTATTTT

d_call: TRBD2
clone_size: NA
j_call: TRBJ2-3
v_call: TRBV9
cdr3_aa: CASSVTSGQMGDTQYF
cdr3_nt: TGTGCCAGCAGCGTAACTAGCGGGCAGATGGGGGATACGCAGTATTTT

d_call: NA
clone_size: NA
j_call: TRBJ1-3
v_call: TRBV29-1
cdr3_aa: CSVRGGRHGNTIYF
cdr3_nt: TGCAGCGTCCGCGGGGGGCGACATGGAAACACCATATATTTT

d_call: TRBD1
clone_size: NA
j_call: TRBJ2-7
v_call: TRBV28
cdr3_aa: CASSLPGTGAYEQYF
cdr3_nt: TGTGCCAGCAGTTTACCCGGGACAGGGGCCTACGAGCAGTACTTC

d_call: NA
clone_size: NA
j_call: TRBJ2-2
v_call: TRBV10-3
cdr3_aa: CATRDGNTGELFF
cdr3_nt: TGTGCCACCCGGGACGGTAACACCGGGGAGCTGTTTTTT

d_call: NA
clone_size: once
j_call: TRBJ2-5
v_call: TRBV5-4
cdr3_aa: CASSLVLAGGETQYF
cdr3_nt: TGTGCCAGCAGCTTGGTACTAGCCGGTGGAGAGACCCAGTACTTC

d_call: NA
clone_size: NA
j_call: TRBJ2-7
v_call: TRBV9
cdr3_aa: CASSAEAAPSVYYEQYF
cdr3_nt: TGTGCCAGCAGCGCAGAGGCCGCCCCTTCCGTTTACTACGAGCAGTACTTC

d_call: NA
clone_size: NA
j_call: TRBJ1-1
v_call: TRBV18
cdr3_aa: CASSPTGNTEAFF
cdr3_nt: TGTGCCAGCTCACCGACAGGGAACACTGAAGCTTTCTTT

d_call: TRBD1
clone_size: NA
j_call: TRBJ1-5
v_call: TRBV7-2
cdr3_aa: CASSLNRGRGSNQPQHF
cdr3_nt: TGTGCCAGCAGCTTAAACAGGGGGCGAGGGAGCAATCAGCCCCAGCATTTT